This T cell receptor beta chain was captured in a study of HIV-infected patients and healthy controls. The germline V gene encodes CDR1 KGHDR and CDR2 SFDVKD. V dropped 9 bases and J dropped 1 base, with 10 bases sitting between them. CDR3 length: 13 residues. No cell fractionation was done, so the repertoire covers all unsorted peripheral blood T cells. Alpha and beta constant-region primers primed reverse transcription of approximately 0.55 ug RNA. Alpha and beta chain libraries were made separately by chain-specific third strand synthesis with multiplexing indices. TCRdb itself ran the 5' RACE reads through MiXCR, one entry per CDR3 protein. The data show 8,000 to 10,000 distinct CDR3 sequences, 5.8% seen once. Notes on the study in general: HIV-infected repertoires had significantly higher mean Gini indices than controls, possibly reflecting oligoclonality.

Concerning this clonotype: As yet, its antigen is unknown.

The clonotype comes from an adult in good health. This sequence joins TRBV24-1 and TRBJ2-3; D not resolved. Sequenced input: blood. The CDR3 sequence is CATRPPGTDTQYF. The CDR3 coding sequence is TGTGCCACCCGCCCCCCCGGCACAGATACGCAGTATTTT.